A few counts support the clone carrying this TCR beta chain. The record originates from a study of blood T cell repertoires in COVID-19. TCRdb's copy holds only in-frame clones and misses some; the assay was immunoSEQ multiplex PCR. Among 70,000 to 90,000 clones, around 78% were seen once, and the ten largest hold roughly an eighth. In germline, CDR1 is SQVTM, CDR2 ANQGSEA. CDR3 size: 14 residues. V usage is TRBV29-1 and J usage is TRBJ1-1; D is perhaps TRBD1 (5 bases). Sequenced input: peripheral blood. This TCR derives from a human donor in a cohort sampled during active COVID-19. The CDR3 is CISTMGLPNTEAFF. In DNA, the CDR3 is TGCATATCTACCATGGGACTCCCGAACACTGAAGCTTTCTTT. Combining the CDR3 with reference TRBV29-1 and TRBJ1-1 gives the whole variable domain SAVISQKPSRDICQRGTSLTIQCQVDSQVTMMFWYRQQPGQSLTLIATANQGSEATYESGFVIDKFPISRPNLTFSTLTVSNMSPEDSSIYLCISTMGLPNTEAFFGQGTRLTVV.